This TCR beta chain was observed in a study of cytotoxic CD8 clonotypes in ibrutinib-treated CLL. Study information: IGHV unmutated 17 to 18; relapsed/refractory fewer than 13; treatment-naive over 14. The taking of response samples occurred after a median 12 months of treatment, with a range of 6 to 36. Study-wide findings and caveats: Exceeding age-matched healthy donors, baseline clonality also tracked the counts of circulating CD8+ T cells. The study found clonality rose at ibrutinib response, then fell toward baseline at progression.

The CDR3 spans 14 residues. The V gene's germline CDR1 is MNHNS and CDR2 SASEGT. V was pared by 6 bases and J by 4 bases, with 7 bases of the junction left unmatched. This clone has just one count. Antigen: not known. TCRdb's table, derived via immunoSEQ multiplex PCR, lists solely in-frame clones and lacks some. The sample shows 35,000 or so clones, 71% of them seen only once. Sequenced material: PBMCs, taken at disease progression, from a patient treated with ibrutinib. The rearrangement joins TRBV6-1 to TRBJ1-1; TRBD1 matches 8 bases. This clonotype was obtained from a human donor with chronic lymphocytic leukemia. DNA for the CDR3: TGTGCCAGCAGCCCGGACAGGGCGGCCACTGAAGCTTTCTTT. Translated: CASSPDRAATEAFF.